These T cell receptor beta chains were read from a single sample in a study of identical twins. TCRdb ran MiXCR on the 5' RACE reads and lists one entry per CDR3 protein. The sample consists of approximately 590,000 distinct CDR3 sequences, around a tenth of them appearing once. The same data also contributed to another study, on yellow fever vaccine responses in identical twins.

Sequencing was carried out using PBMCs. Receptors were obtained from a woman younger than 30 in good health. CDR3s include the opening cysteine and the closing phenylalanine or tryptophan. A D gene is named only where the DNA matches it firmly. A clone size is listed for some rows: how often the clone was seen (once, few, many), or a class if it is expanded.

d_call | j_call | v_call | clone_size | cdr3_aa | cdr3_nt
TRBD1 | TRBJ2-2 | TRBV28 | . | CASQFRGLGTGELFF | TGTGCCAGCCAATTCAGGGGGCTGGGCACCGGGGAGCTGTTTTTT
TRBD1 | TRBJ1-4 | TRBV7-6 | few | CASSLTDRVNEKLFF | TGTGCCAGCAGCTTAACTGACAGGGTTAATGAAAAACTGTTTTTT
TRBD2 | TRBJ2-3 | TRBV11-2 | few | CASSVAGYGTDTQYF | TGTGCCAGCAGCGTAGCGGGATACGGCACAGATACGCAGTATTTT
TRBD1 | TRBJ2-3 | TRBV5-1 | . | CASSLTPGQGSDTQYF | TGCGCCAGCAGCCTCACTCCGGGACAGGGATCGGATACGCAGTATTTT
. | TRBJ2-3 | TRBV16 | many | CASSRRRGDTQYF | TGTGCCAGCAGCCGACGGAGGGGGGATACGCAGTATTTT
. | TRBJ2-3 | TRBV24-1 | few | CATSDSGWGTDTQYF | TGTGCCACCAGTGATTCCGGCTGGGGCACAGATACGCAGTATTTT
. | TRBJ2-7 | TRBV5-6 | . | CASIRRDRIYEQYF | TGTGCCAGCATCCGTAGGGATCGCATATACGAGCAGTACTTC
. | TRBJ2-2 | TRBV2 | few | CASRADGNTGELFF | TGTGCCAGCAGAGCGGACGGAAACACCGGGGAGCTGTTTTTT
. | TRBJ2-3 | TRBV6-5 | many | CASSYSLGTDTQYF | TGTGCCAGCAGTTACTCGTTGGGCACAGATACGCAGTATTTT
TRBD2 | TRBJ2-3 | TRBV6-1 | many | CASGFSGGAGDTQYF | TGTGCCAGCGGCTTCAGCGGGGGGGCAGGAGATACGCAGTATTTT
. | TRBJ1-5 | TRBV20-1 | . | CSARGDASNQPQHF | TGCAGTGCTAGGGGCGACGCTAGCAATCAGCCCCAGCATTTT
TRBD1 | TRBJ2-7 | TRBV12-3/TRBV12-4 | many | CASSRERGQIYEQYF | TGTGCCAGCAGTCGGGAAAGGGGACAGATTTACGAGCAGTACTTC
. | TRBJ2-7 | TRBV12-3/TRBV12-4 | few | CASSLRIGDAGEQYF | TGTGCCAGCAGTTTAAGGATAGGGGACGCGGGCGAGCAGTACTTC
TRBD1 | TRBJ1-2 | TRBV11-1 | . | CASSLGTGLGKANYGYTF | TGTGCCAGCAGCTTAGGGACAGGCCTCGGGAAAGCTAACTATGGCTACACCTTC
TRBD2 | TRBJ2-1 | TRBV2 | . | CASTGLAGAQNEQFF | TGTGCCAGCACAGGACTAGCGGGGGCCCAGAATGAGCAGTTCTTC
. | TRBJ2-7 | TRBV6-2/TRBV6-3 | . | CASSYRGGSFYEQYF | TGTGCCAGCAGTTACAGGGGCGGAAGCTTCTACGAGCAGTACTTC
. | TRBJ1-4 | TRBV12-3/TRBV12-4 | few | CASSHTATNEKLFF | TGTGCCAGCAGCCACACGGCAACTAATGAAAAACTGTTTTTT
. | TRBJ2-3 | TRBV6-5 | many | CASRLSPTALTDTQYF | TGTGCCAGCAGATTATCCCCGACAGCGTTGACAGATACGCAGTATTTT
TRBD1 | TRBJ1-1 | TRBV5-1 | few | CASSLQGAKEAFF | TGCGCCAGCAGCTTACAGGGGGCAAAGGAAGCTTTCTTT
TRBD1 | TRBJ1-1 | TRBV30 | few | CAWSVKGGLEAFF | TGTGCCTGGAGTGTAAAAGGGGGCCTTGAAGCTTTCTTT
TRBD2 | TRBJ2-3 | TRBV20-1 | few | CSARLALAGATQYF | TGCAGTGCTAGATTGGCCCTAGCGGGAGCTACGCAGTATTTT
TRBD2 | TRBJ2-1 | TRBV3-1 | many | CASSRERGPSYNEQFF | TGTGCCAGCAGCCGCGAGCGGGGGCCCTCCTACAATGAGCAGTTCTTC
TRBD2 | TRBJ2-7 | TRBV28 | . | CASSGRDTSGDSYEQYF | TGTGCCAGCAGTGGTAGGGATACTAGCGGAGACTCCTACGAGCAGTACTTC
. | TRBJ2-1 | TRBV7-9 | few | CASSPSENNEQFF | TGTGCCAGCAGCCCTAGCGAAAACAATGAGCAGTTCTTC
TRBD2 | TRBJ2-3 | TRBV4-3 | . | CASSLLTSGGADTQYF | TGCGCCAGCAGCCTCTTGACTAGCGGGGGGGCAGATACGCAGTATTTT
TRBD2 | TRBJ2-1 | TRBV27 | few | CASSFLSPAGVYNEQFF | TGTGCCAGCAGTTTCTTGTCGCCAGCGGGGGTCTACAATGAGCAGTTCTTC
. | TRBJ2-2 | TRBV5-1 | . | CASSLVQAGELFF | TGCGCCAGCAGCTTGGTACAGGCCGGGGAGCTGTTTTTT
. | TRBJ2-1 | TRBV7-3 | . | CASSLLAGAVDEQFF | TGTGCCAGCAGCTTATTGGCGGGGGCGGTAGATGAGCAGTTCTTC
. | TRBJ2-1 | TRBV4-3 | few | CASSQERGTGGPVGYNEQFF | TGCGCCAGCAGCCAAGAAAGGGGGACTGGGGGCCCCGTAGGCTACAATGAGCAGTTCTTC
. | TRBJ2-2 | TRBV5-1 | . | CASSLAPGAGTAGELFF | TGCGCCAGCAGCTTGGCCCCGGGGGCCGGGACGGCCGGGGAGCTGTTTTTT
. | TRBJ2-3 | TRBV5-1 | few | CASSPHREAGTDTQYF | TGCGCCAGCAGCCCCCATAGGGAGGCCGGCACAGATACGCAGTATTTT
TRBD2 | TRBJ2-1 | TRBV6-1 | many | CASSQLAGLKNEQFF | TGTGCCAGCAGCCAACTAGCGGGACTTAAGAATGAGCAGTTCTTC
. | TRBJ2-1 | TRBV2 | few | CASKAAVGEQFF | TGTGCCAGCAAGGCAGCAGTCGGTGAGCAGTTCTTC
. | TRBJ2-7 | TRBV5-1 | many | CASSLGAALYEQYF | TGCGCCAGCAGCTTGGGGGCAGCCCTCTACGAGCAGTACTTC
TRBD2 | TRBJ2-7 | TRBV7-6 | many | CASSFVPLAGAHEQYF | TGTGCCAGCAGTTTCGTCCCTTTAGCGGGGGCCCACGAGCAGTACTTC
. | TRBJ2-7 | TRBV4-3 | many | CASSQDTSYEQYF | TGCGCCAGCAGCCAAGATACCTCCTACGAGCAGTACTTC
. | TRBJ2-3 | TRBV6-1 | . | CASQSSGTDTQYF | TGTGCCAGCCAGTCTTCAGGCACAGATACGCAGTATTTT
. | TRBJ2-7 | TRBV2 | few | CASSGERGGEQYF | TGTGCCAGCAGTGGGGAGAGGGGAGGCGAGCAGTACTTC
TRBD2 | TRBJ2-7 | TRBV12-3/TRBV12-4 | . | CTSSRDVKRLAGPSYEQYF | TGTACCAGCAGTCGCGACGTGAAAAGACTAGCGGGACCCTCCTACGAGCAGTACTTC
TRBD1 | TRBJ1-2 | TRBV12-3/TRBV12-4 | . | CASTQGVNGYTF | TGTGCCAGCACCCAGGGGGTTAACGGCTACACCTTC
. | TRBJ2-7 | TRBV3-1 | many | CASSQSDRYEQYF | TGTGCCAGCAGCCAGTCTGACCGTTACGAGCAGTACTTC
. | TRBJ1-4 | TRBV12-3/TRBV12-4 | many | CASSFQGIGEKLFF | TGTGCCAGCAGTTTTCAGGGAATCGGTGAAAAACTGTTTTTT
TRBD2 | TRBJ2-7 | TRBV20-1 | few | CSARDPAAGGTYEQYF | TGCAGTGCTAGAGATCCAGCAGCGGGAGGAACCTACGAGCAGTACTTC
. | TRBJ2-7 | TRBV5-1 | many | CASSLASDSSYEQYF | TGCGCCAGCAGCCTCGCCTCGGACAGCTCCTACGAGCAGTACTTC
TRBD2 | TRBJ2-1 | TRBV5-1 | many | CASSSGTSGNNEQFF | TGCGCCAGCAGCTCCGGGACTAGCGGAAACAATGAGCAGTTCTTC